The clone carrying this T cell receptor beta chain was seen only a few times. The antigen is not known. This record comes from a study of blood T cells in healthy people across ages. Overall study findings and caveats: Any changes in expanded clonotypes were possibly confounded, as donor CMV status remained unknown.

Germline values: CDR1 MDHEN, CDR2 SYDVKM. There are 14 residues in the CDR3. The use of a sample-barcoded 5' primer and a J-beta primer mix characterized a second PCR of roughly 6 to 11 cycles. Each CDR3 protein gets one entry after TCRdb re-called the 5' RACE reads with MiXCR. In the table there are around 800,000 distinct CDR3 sequences, more than 40% of which are singletons. This clonotype was sampled from a man aged 55-75 years in good health. This chain connects TRBV28 to TRBJ2-5, with 9 bases matching TRBD1. The J call may be faulty, since TRBJ2-7 better matches the DNA end. The sample comprised blood. The CDR3 coding sequence is TGTGCCAGCAGTACACCACAGGGGGCTAGCGAGCAGTACTTC. This encodes CASSTPQGASEQYF.